Listed below are T cell receptor beta chains from one sample, sequenced in a study of T-cell reconstitution after alpha-beta-depleted transplantation in children. Each CDR3 protein gets one entry after TCRdb re-called the PCR reads with MiXCR. The sample has hundreds of thousands of distinct CDR3 sequences, about 10% seen once. This specimen was PBMCs from the stem cell graft donor, taken from the stem cell graft. The receptors stem from a human donor who donated a stem cell graft to a child with acute myeloid leukemia. The CDR3 runs from the conserved cysteine through the conserved F or W. The D gene is left open where the match is weak. Size is stated for part of the rows, as once, few or many counts, or as a class when the clone is expanded.

v_gene,abundance,d_gene,j_gene,CDR3aa,CDR3nt
TRBV7-2,many,TRBD2,TRBJ2-1,CASSLASLAGGIYNEQFF,TGTGCCAGCAGCTTAGCTTCACTAGCGGGAGGGATCTACAATGAGCAGTTCTTC
TRBV3-1,.,.,TRBJ2-7,CASSPIIPSYEQYF,TGTGCCAGCAGCCCCATAATCCCCTCCTACGAGCAGTACTTC
TRBV5-1,many,.,TRBJ1-2,CASSLERGSPYGYTF,TGCGCCAGCAGCTTGGAGCGGGGGTCCCCCTATGGCTACACCTTC
TRBV20-1,.,TRBD2,TRBJ2-3,CSAEKGASGRIADTQYF,TGCAGTGCGGAGAAGGGGGCTAGCGGGAGGATCGCAGATACGCAGTATTTT
TRBV28,few,TRBD1,TRBJ1-1,CASSSGDRGYTEAFF,TGTGCCAGCAGTTCGGGGGACAGGGGTTACACTGAAGCTTTCTTT
TRBV29-1,.,.,TRBJ2-1,CSVTGDWNEQFF,TGCAGCGTTACTGGGGACTGGAATGAGCAGTTCTTC
TRBV18,few,.,TRBJ2-7,CASSPGKHYEQYF,TGTGCCAGCTCACCAGGGAAACACTACGAGCAGTACTTC
TRBV6-2/TRBV6-3,.,TRBD1,TRBJ2-3,CASSYGGTGVYF,TGTGCCAGCAGTTACGGTGGGACAGGGGTGTATTTT
TRBV5-1,few,.,TRBJ2-1,CASSLVGRGSYNEQFF,TGCGCCAGCAGCTTGGTCGGGCGGGGTTCCTACAATGAGCAGTTCTTC
TRBV12-3/TRBV12-4,.,.,TRBJ2-7,CASSFFADFDYELSF,TGTGCCAGCAGTTTCTTCGCGGATTTCGACTACGAGCTGTCCTTC
TRBV5-1,few,TRBD2,TRBJ2-7,CASSLSLAGVGEQYF,TGCGCCAGCAGCTTAAGTCTAGCGGGAGTTGGAGAGCAGTACTTC
TRBV20-1,few,.,TRBJ2-7,CSAGSLSSYEQYF,TGCAGTGCCGGAAGTCTGAGCTCCTACGAGCAGTACTTC
TRBV12-3/TRBV12-4,.,.,TRBJ1-1,CASSFMGQEEAFF,TGTGCCAGCAGTTTCATGGGTCAGGAAGAAGCTTTCTTT
TRBV20-1,few,.,TRBJ2-6,CSARTYLGANVLTF,TGCAGTGCTAGAACTTACCTTGGGGCCAACGTCCTGACTTTC
TRBV12-3/TRBV12-4,few,.,TRBJ1-6,CASSFGTSYNSPLHF,TGTGCCAGCAGTTTCGGGACCAGCTATAATTCACCCCTCCACTTT
TRBV20-1,.,TRBD2,TRBJ2-5,CSATSLAGGETQYF,TGCAGTGCCACCTCCCTAGCGGGAGGGGAGACCCAGTACTTC
TRBV5-1,.,TRBD2,TRBJ2-7,CASSPSAGGGEQYF,TGCGCCAGCAGTCCCTCCGCGGGAGGCGGCGAGCAGTACTTC
TRBV4-3,.,.,TRBJ2-4,CASSPSGYGKNIQYF,TGCGCCAGCAGCCCCTCAGGGTACGGCAAAAACATTCAGTACTTC
TRBV4-3,few,TRBD2,TRBJ2-2,CASSQDRTGTSDTGELFF,TGCGCCAGCAGCCAAGATCGAACAGGGACTAGCGATACCGGGGAGCTGTTTTTT
TRBV7-8,.,TRBD1,TRBJ1-1,CASSLRGGPMTEAFF,TGTGCCAGCAGCTTACGAGGGGGCCCTATGACTGAAGCTTTCTTT
TRBV28,many,TRBD1,TRBJ2-7,CASSPTGGPWYEQYF,TGTGCCAGCAGTCCAACAGGGGGCCCCTGGTACGAGCAGTACTTC
TRBV6-2/TRBV6-3,few,.,TRBJ2-1,CASSYSTQSSYNEQFF,TGTGCCAGCAGTTACTCGACCCAGAGCTCCTACAATGAGCAGTTCTTC
TRBV7-8,.,.,TRBJ1-1,CASSSRDSEAFF,TGTGCCAGCAGCTCCCGAGACAGCGAAGCTTTCTTT
TRBV4-2,.,.,TRBJ2-4,CASSQDNQGKNIQYF,TGTGCCAGCAGCCAAGACAACCAGGGCAAAAACATTCAGTACTTC
TRBV29-1,.,.,TRBJ1-2,CSALERANYGYTF,TGCAGCGCCCTTGAGAGGGCTAACTATGGCTACACCTTC
TRBV7-3,.,.,TRBJ1-6,CASSLMGRNNSPLHF,TGTGCCAGCAGCTTAATGGGCAGGAATAATTCACCCCTCCACTTT
TRBV7-7,few,.,TRBJ1-4,CASSLALESVGPTNEKLFF,TGTGCTAGCAGCTTAGCGCTGGAGAGTGTGGGGCCAACTAATGAAAAACTGTTTTTT
TRBV6-2/TRBV6-3,.,.,TRBJ1-1,CASRSGGSMNTEAFF,TGTGCCAGCAGGTCGGGCGGCTCAATGAACACTGAAGCTTTCTTT
TRBV7-6,.,.,TRBJ2-6,CASSLGVGSGANVLTF,TGTGCCAGCAGCTTGGGGGTCGGCTCTGGGGCCAACGTCCTGACTTTC
TRBV6-2/TRBV6-3,few,.,TRBJ2-5,CASSYKSFLGGGETQYF,TGTGCCAGCAGTTACAAATCGTTTTTAGGAGGGGGGGAGACCCAGTACTTC
TRBV4-3,.,TRBD2,TRBJ2-3,CASSRGLAGGAAPDTQYF,TGCGCCAGCAGCCGAGGACTAGCGGGAGGCGCCGCCCCAGATACGCAGTATTTT
TRBV20-1,.,.,TRBJ1-5,CSARSSGTSNQPQHF,TGCAGTGCTAGAAGCTCGGGGACGAGCAATCAGCCCCAGCATTTT
TRBV5-1,.,.,TRBJ1-1,CASSLGQLSLMNTEAFF,TGCGCCAGCAGCTTGGGTCAGCTTTCCCTAATGAACACTGAAGCTTTCTTT
TRBV6-2/TRBV6-3,.,.,TRBJ2-7,CASTHLLRGHEQYF,TGTGCCAGCACCCACTTACTCAGGGGCCACGAGCAGTACTTC
TRBV24-1,many,.,TRBJ2-2,CATSAAPPRTGELFF,TGTGCCACCAGTGCGGCGCCCCCAAGGACCGGGGAGCTGTTTTTT
TRBV27,.,TRBD1,TRBJ2-7,CASSLETGTGWYEQYF,TGTGCCAGCAGTTTGGAGACCGGGACAGGCTGGTACGAGCAGTACTTC
TRBV15,few,.,TRBJ2-1,CATSDPFPGRNNEQFF,TGTGCCACCAGCGACCCATTCCCAGGGAGAAACAATGAGCAGTTCTTC
TRBV3-1,.,TRBD2,TRBJ2-1,CAFSSGGPSGPLLYNEQFF,TGTGCCTTCTCCTCCGGCGGCCCTAGCGGGCCTCTCCTTTACAATGAGCAGTTCTTC
TRBV6-4,many,.,TRBJ1-3,CASSDSNSGRGSGNTIYF,TGTGCCAGCAGTGACTCGAACTCGGGCAGGGGATCTGGAAACACCATATATTTT
TRBV19,.,.,TRBJ1-2,CASIEAQGRNGYTF,TGTGCCAGTATCGAGGCTCAGGGACGCAATGGCTACACCTTC
TRBV28,many,TRBD1,TRBJ1-1,CASTDRGPTLNTEAFF,TGTGCCAGCACGGACAGGGGTCCAACTCTGAACACTGAAGCTTTCTTT
TRBV4-2,few,.,TRBJ2-1,CASSQEVGSSYNEQFF,TGTGCCAGCAGCCAAGAGGTGGGCAGCTCCTACAATGAGCAGTTCTTC
TRBV12-3/TRBV12-4,few,TRBD2,TRBJ2-1,CASRWTSGSNEQFF,TGTGCCAGCAGATGGACTAGCGGGAGTAATGAGCAGTTCTTC
TRBV12-3/TRBV12-4,.,TRBD1,TRBJ1-1,CASSLALPGGNTEAFF,TGTGCCAGCAGTTTAGCGCTTCCAGGGGGAAACACTGAAGCTTTCTTT
TRBV4-2,.,TRBD2,TRBJ2-5,CASSQNGLAGDLWETQYF,TGTGCCAGCAGCCAAAATGGACTAGCGGGAGACTTGTGGGAGACCCAGTACTTC
TRBV3-1,many,.,TRBJ1-1,CASSQAVEAFF,TGTGCCAGCAGCCAAGCCGTTGAAGCTTTCTTT
TRBV7-9,.,.,TRBJ1-6,CASSFLTDSYYNSPLHF,TGTGCCAGCAGCTTTTTGACAGACTCTTACTATAATTCACCCCTCCACTTT
TRBV7-9,many,TRBD1,TRBJ2-1,CASSPMRTGLVNEQFF,TGTGCCAGCAGCCCCATGCGGACAGGGCTAGTCAATGAGCAGTTCTTC
TRBV4-2,.,TRBD1,TRBJ1-2,CASSQGGTGNYGYTF,TGTGCCAGCAGCCAAGGGGGGACAGGGAACTATGGCTACACCTTC
TRBV28,.,TRBD2,TRBJ2-3,CASSQTGTSGPGNTDTQYF,TGTGCCAGCAGTCAAACCGGGACTAGCGGACCAGGAAACACAGATACGCAGTATTTT
TRBV20-1,.,TRBD2,TRBJ2-7,CSADGLAGGLSEQYF,TGCAGTGCCGACGGACTAGCGGGAGGATTAAGCGAGCAGTACTTC
TRBV20-1,many,TRBD1,TRBJ1-5,CSASHGQGRNQPQHF,TGCAGTGCTAGCCATGGACAGGGTAGGAATCAGCCCCAGCATTTT
TRBV12-3/TRBV12-4,many,TRBD2,TRBJ2-1,CASRLAGVRNEQFF,TGTGCCAGCAGACTAGCGGGAGTGCGTAATGAGCAGTTCTTC